One and the same sample provided the 12 T cell receptor beta chains below, sequenced in a study of shared clonotypes between healthy human individuals. Repertoires were generated with immunoSEQ multiplex PCR, while TCRdb's copy carries only in-frame clones and drops some. The sample includes about half a million clones, about 78% of them seen just once. The source material was PBMCs. Source of these receptors: a middle-aged woman in good health. Some clones in this sample may be carry-over from other donors' samples.

The V gene is TRBV9, the J gene TRBJ2-3; D gene ambiguous. Germline CDR1 is SGDLS and CDR2 is YYNGEE. V was cut by 0 bases and J by 6 bases, with 11 bases left in between. This CDR3 spans 14 amino acids. The DNA of the CDR3 is TGTGCCAGCAGCGTAGTTACCGCGGCCGATACGCAGTATTTT. Translating it yields CASSVVTAADTQYF.

V gene TRBV18 combines with J gene TRBJ1-1; 7 bases line up with TRBD1. V shed 3 bases, J shed 6 bases, and the junction held 10 bases outside the gene matches. Germline CDR1 KGHSH, CDR2 LQKENI. The CDR3 is 15 amino acids. The CDR3 reads CASSPGQAPRAEAFF. Written as DNA, the CDR3 is TGTGCCAGCTCACCTGGACAGGCCCCACGGGCTGAAGCTTTCTTT.

Here the CDR3 DNA reads TGCGCCAGCAGCGCCCTGCAGGGGTTGGGCACAGATACGCAGTATTTT. Its protein product is CASSALQGLGTDTQYF. V and J are TRBV5-1 and TRBJ2-3, with TRBD1 as a possible D gene (6 bases). The CDR3 spans 16 residues. V dropped 4 bases and J dropped 1 base, with 16 bases sitting between them. Germline assignment: CDR1 SGHRS and CDR2 YFSETQ.

This clone was detected many times. The rearrangement joins TRBV2 to TRBJ2-1; 10 bases match TRBD2. The CDR3 totals 15 residues. Germline V gene data show CDR1 as SNHLY and CDR2 as FYNNEI. The V segment lost 2 bases and the J segment 8 bases; nucleotides outside the gene matches: 6. The CDR3 nucleotides are TGTGCCAGCAGTGAATTGGCTAGCGGGAGCGATGAGCAGTTCTTC. This translates into CASSELASGSDEQFF.

The rearrangement links TRBV11-2 to TRBJ2-7; weak D call: TRBD1 (5 bases). V was shortened by 2 bases and J by 5 bases, with 10 bases between the two germline ends. This CDR3 spans 13 amino acids. Germline V gene data show CDR1 as SGHAT and CDR2 as FQNNGV. The CDR3 protein is CASSLQGWDEQYF. The CDR3, as DNA: TGTGCCAGCAGCTTACAGGGTTGGGACGAGCAGTACTTC. The full variable domain, rest sourced from reference TRBV11-2 and TRBJ2-7, is EAGVAQSPRYKIIEKRQSVAFWCNPISGHATLYWYQQILGQGPKLLIQFQNNGVVDDSQLPKDRFSAERLKGVDSTLKIQPAKLEDSAVYLCASSLQGWDEQYFGPGTRLTVT.

This rearrangement joins TRBV4-3 to TRBJ1-2; a weak D match, TRBD1 (5 bases). Trimming removed 0 bases from V and 4 bases from J, with 18 bases in between. Germline loops: CDR1 LGHNA, CDR2 YSLEER. This CDR3 region has 17 residues. CDR3 region: CASSQDGARVLFYGYTF. The CDR3 nucleotides read TGCGCCAGCAGCCAAGATGGGGCCAGGGTCTTGTTCTATGGCTACACCTTC.

The chain joins TRBV27 to TRBJ2-5; D perhaps matches TRBD1 (5 bases). Judging by the DNA end, TRBJ2-7 fits better; the J call may be wrong. CDR3 length: 14 residues. Germline values: CDR1 MNHEY, CDR2 SMNVEV (reference sequence). The CDR3 bases are TGTGCCAGCAGTTTAGGGGCAGACTCATACGAGCAGTACTTC. This codes for CASSLGADSYEQYF.

Notes on this clone: The junction departs from the called germline gene at one end, perhaps through a read error. The chain recombines TRBV18 with TRBJ2-7, with D unclear. This CDR3 is built from 12 residues. Germline V gene lookup returns CDR1 KGHSH and CDR2 LQKENI. As DNA, the CDR3 is TGTGCCAGCTCACCATTGGCCTACCCCAGTGACTTC. As protein: CASSPLAYPSDF.

This clone was picked up a small number of times. The sample holds other DNA sequences that translate to the same CDR3. This chain links TRBV7-2 with TRBJ2-7, with D unresolved. Germline V gene sequence: CDR1 SGHTA, CDR2 FQGNSA. The V end lost 0 bases, the J end lost 3 bases, and 3 bases lay between the germline ends. The CDR3 is made up of 12 amino acids. CDR3 protein: CASSLAFYEQYF. CDR3 DNA: TGTGCCAGCAGCTTAGCTTTCTACGAGCAGTACTTC.

The chain joins TRBV5-6 to TRBJ2-7; weak D call: TRBD2 (6 bases). The CDR3 has 11 residues. Germline-derived CDR1 and CDR2 are SGHDT and YYEEEE. V was shortened by 5 bases and J by 4 bases, with 7 bases between the two germline ends. The CDR3 DNA sequence: TGTGCCAGCAGTGGGGGGTACGAGCAGTACTTC. It encodes CASSGGYEQYF.

This chain joins TRBV19 and TRBJ2-1; TRBD2 matches at 7 bases. The germline V gene has CDR1 LNHDA and CDR2 SQIVND (reference sequence). The J segment lost 3 bases and the V segment lost 0 bases, leaving 2 bases of the junction unmatched. The CDR3 contains 15 residues. DNA of the CDR3: TGTGCCAGTAGTATAGATAGCGGGCTCTACAATGAGCAGTTCTTC. Amino acids: CASSIDSGLYNEQFF.

V usage is TRBV4-3 and J usage is TRBJ2-4; 8 nucleotides line up with TRBD2. The CDR3 is 17 residues long. J gave up 0 bases and V 1 base, and 5 bases lay outside the gene matches. The germline CDR1 and CDR2 sequences are LGHNA and YSLEER. CDR3 in DNA: TGCGCCAGCAGCCAAGTAACGGGGGGGCGAGCCAAAAACATTCAGTACTTC. Protein: CASSQVTGGRAKNIQYF.